The following is a T cell receptor (beta chain) sequence with its context. Its antigen is still unknown. Assay used: immunoSEQ multiplex PCR; TCRdb lists only in-frame clones, some missing. The table records some 15,000 clones, about 80% of them present only once. V was clipped by 6 bases and J by 4 bases; unmatched bases: 5. Germline CDR1 reads MNHEY; CDR2 reads SMNVEV (reference sequence). The CDR3 is 15 amino acids. The data belong to a study of T cells in localized non-small cell lung cancer. General observations from the study: Across samples, adjacent lung featured a median around 57 of the top 100 tumor clones. Exceeding tumor, uninvolved adjacent lung had the highest T cell clonality.

This clonotype was sampled from a male donor aged 60 or over with stage I lung adenocarcinoma. J is TRBJ2-3 and V is TRBV27; 12 nucleotides match TRBD2. Source: peripheral blood, taken before any cancer treatment. In DNA form, the CDR3 reads TGTGCCAGCAGCACACTAGCGGGGGGACCAGATACGCAGTATTTT. Its protein product is CASSTLAGGPDTQYF.